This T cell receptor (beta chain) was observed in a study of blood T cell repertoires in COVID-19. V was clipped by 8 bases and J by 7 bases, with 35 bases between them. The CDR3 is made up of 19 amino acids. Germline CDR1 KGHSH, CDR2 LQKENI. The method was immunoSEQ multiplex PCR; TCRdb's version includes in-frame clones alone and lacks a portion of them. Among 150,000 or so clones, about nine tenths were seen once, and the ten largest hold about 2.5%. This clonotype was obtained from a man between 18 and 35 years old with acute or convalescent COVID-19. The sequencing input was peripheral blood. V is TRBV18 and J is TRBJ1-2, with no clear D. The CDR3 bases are TGTGCCAGCGACGTGAGGGCATCAGGACCAATCCTCGGTAACGGTGGCTACACCTTC. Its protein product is CASDVRASGPILGNGGYTF.